A single sample is the source of the 27 T cell receptor beta chains below, sequenced in a study of T cell responses to AZD1222 COVID-19 vaccine (dated by TCRdb to the early 2020s). Library preparation employed the immunoSEQ multiplex PCR assay. Held by TCRdb, this immuneACCESS table contains in-frame sequences only and omits some clones. Under half of the omission traces to an unresolved V gene where checked; the cause of the rest is unknown. For this sample there are under 200,000 clones; around 90% appear just once. Approximately 4.4% of the sample lies in the top ten. Taken with the paper, the label for time point translates to: baseline before first vaccination. The sequencing here drew on peripheral blood, taken on day 0 of AZD1222 vaccination. The receptors originated from an adult in good health.

V is TRBV5-1 and J is TRBJ1-1; no firm D call. The ends were cut back, 1 base at V and 2 bases at J, with 12 bases in the middle. The CDR3 loop spans 15 amino acids. In germline, CDR1 is SGHRS, CDR2 YFSETQ. The CDR3, as DNA: TGCGCCAGCAGCTTGAGGCCCAGGCCAAACACTGAAGCTTTCTTT. Translated, it gives CASSLRPRPNTEAFF.

This clone was found once. This chain joins TRBV6-5 and TRBJ1-4; 9 nucleotides match TRBD1. Germline CDR1 and CDR2: MNHEY and SVGAGI. The CDR3 contains 15 residues. Trimming at V came to 6 bases and at J to 7 bases, leaving 9 bases not matched to a gene. The CDR3 spells CASRAGGQGGEKLFF. Here the CDR3 DNA reads TGTGCCAGCAGAGCGGGGGGACAGGGAGGTGAAAAACTGTTTTTT.

The chain employs TRBV9 and TRBJ1-4, with a tentative D call TRBD1 (5 bases). Germline V gene lookup returns CDR1 SGDLS and CDR2 YYNGEE. The ends were cut back, 0 bases at V and 7 bases at J, with 10 bases in the middle. The CDR3 has 14 residues. CDR3 loop: CASSVGRGIEKLFF. Written as DNA, the CDR3 is TGTGCCAGCAGCGTAGGAAGGGGAATTGAAAAACTGTTTTTT.

The chain couples TRBV30 to TRBJ2-2; no definite D call. The V end lost 5 bases, the J end lost 1 base, and 8 bases lay between the germline ends. Germline CDR1 and CDR2: GTSNPN and SVGIG (reference sequence). The CDR3 totals 13 residues. CDR3 sequence (DNA): TGTGCCTGGGTGACGGGGAACACCGGGGAGCTGTTTTTT. Its protein is CAWVTGNTGELFF.

The chain links TRBV28 to TRBJ1-4; D gene uncertain. Germline V gene data show CDR1 as MDHEN and CDR2 as SYDVKM. The CDR3 runs 15 residues. Trimming shortened V by 5 bases and J by 8 bases, and 18 bases separated the two germline ends. The CDR3, as DNA: TGTGCCAGCAGTACCCCTTATGGGCGACGGGAAAAACTGTTTTTT. It codes for CASSTPYGRREKLFF.

The CDR3 nucleotides are TGTGCCAGTAGTATGAGTATTTCAGGGGAGTACGAGCAGTACTTC. As protein: CASSMSISGEYEQYF. The chain carries TRBV19 and TRBJ2-7; TRBD1 is a possible D gene (6 bases). The ends were cut back, 3 bases at V and 4 bases at J, with 16 bases in the middle. Germline values: CDR1 LNHDA, CDR2 SQIVND (reference sequence). CDR3 length equals 15 residues.

The chain links TRBV11-3 to TRBJ2-5, with D unclear. The CDR3 has 14 residues. The V gene's germline CDR1 is SGHNT and CDR2 YENEEA. Trimming took 1 base from V and 2 from J, leaving 8 bases between them. As DNA, the CDR3 is TGTGCCAGCAGCTTAGGAGTGGCGCAAGAGACCCAGTACTTC. Its translation is CASSLGVAQETQYF.

The chain recombines TRBV2 with TRBJ1-4; 9 nucleotides align to TRBD1. Losses at the gene ends were 9 bases for V and 8 bases for J; bases not matched to a gene: 4. This CDR3 is built from 12 residues. Per the germline V gene, CDR1 is SNHLY and CDR2 is FYNNEI. The CDR3 region is CARGQGAEKLFF. The CDR3 DNA follows: TGTGCCAGGGGACAGGGAGCCGAAAAACTGTTTTTT.

The chain combines TRBV19 with TRBJ2-2, with 8 bases identical to TRBD1. CDR3 size: 15 residues. Germline loops: CDR1 LNHDA, CDR2 SQIVND (reference sequence). The V and J ends lost 4 bases and 5 bases, in that order; junction bases with no gene match: 6. The CDR3 reads CASSRLQGATGELFF. The DNA of the CDR3 is TGTGCCAGTAGTAGACTTCAGGGGGCTACCGGGGAGCTGTTTTTT.

The rearrangement joins TRBV30 to TRBJ1-1, with D maybe TRBD1 (6 bases). V lost 5 bases and J lost 2, with 12 bases in between. The V gene's germline CDR1 is GTSNPN and CDR2 SVGIG (reference sequence). The CDR3 runs to 13 residues. The chain's CDR3 is CAWEQGRNTEAFF. The DNA for the CDR3 is TGTGCCTGGGAACAGGGCCGTAACACTGAAGCTTTCTTT.

The V gene is TRBV9, the J gene TRBJ2-1; D uncertain. Per germline, CDR1 SGDLS and CDR2 YYNGEE. The CDR3 has 17 amino acids. The V end lost 0 bases, the J end lost 1 base, and 14 bases lay between the germline ends. CDR3 region: CASSVGRQPHSYNEQFF. The CDR3 DNA sequence: TGTGCCAGCAGCGTAGGACGTCAGCCCCATTCCTACAATGAGCAGTTCTTC.

The chain employs TRBV7-2 and TRBJ1-1; no definite D call. V was trimmed by 0 bases and J by 3 bases, leaving 11 bases between them. The CDR3 is 15 residues long. Germline V CDR1 and CDR2: SGHTA, FQGNSA. CDR3 in amino acids: CASSLAALRDTEAFF. In DNA, the CDR3 is TGTGCCAGCAGCTTAGCGGCCCTAAGGGACACTGAAGCTTTCTTT.

This chain connects TRBV6-2 or TRBV6-3 to TRBJ2-7; 8 bases fit TRBD2. Trimming took 0 bases from V and 2 from J; bases not matched to a gene: 15. This CDR3 is built from 19 residues. Looked up from germline, CDR1 is MNHEY and CDR2 is SVGEGT. The CDR3 here is CASSYSGISGSYRTYEQYF. The CDR3 region has the DNA TGTGCCAGCAGTTACTCGGGGATAAGCGGGAGCTATCGGACCTACGAGCAGTACTTC.

The rearrangement uses TRBV19 and TRBJ1-6; tentative D call: TRBD1 (6 bases). V was pared by 3 bases and J by 0 bases, with 12 bases between. This CDR3 comprises 17 residues. Germline CDR1 is LNHDA and CDR2 is SQIVND (reference sequence). This chain's CDR3 is CASSIGQPSSYNSPLHF. The CDR3 DNA reads TGTGCCAGTAGTATTGGACAGCCAAGCTCCTATAATTCACCCCTCCACTTT.

V and J are TRBV30 and TRBJ1-1; D call uncertain. The CDR3 runs to 14 residues. Looked up from germline, CDR1 is GTSNPN and CDR2 is SVGIG (reference sequence). V was shortened by 4 bases and J by 1 base, with 13 bases between the two germline ends. CDR3 sequence: CAWTTRARNTEAFF. CDR3 sequence (DNA): TGTGCCTGGACCACTAGAGCCAGGAACACTGAAGCTTTCTTT.

This chain joins TRBV7-8 and TRBJ1-2; D unresolved. The CDR3 spans 15 residues. Per the germline V gene, CDR1 is SGHVS and CDR2 is FQNEAQ. V shed 0 bases and J shed 3 bases, with 11 bases lying between them. CDR3 in DNA: TGTGCCAGCAGCTTAGCGGCTAGTAACGACTATGGCTACACCTTC. Translated, it gives CASSLAASNDYGYTF.

The table lists this clone with a count of one. V usage is TRBV6-5 and J usage is TRBJ1-2; 7 bases are a match to TRBD1. The V gene end was trimmed by 5 bases and the J gene end by 6 bases; junction bases not matched to a gene: 9. This CDR3 is 14 amino acids long. Germline V CDR1 and CDR2: MNHEY, SVGAGI. CDR3 sequence (DNA): TGTGCCAGCAGTAACCTTGACAGGGAGGATGGCTACACCTTC. Amino acids: CASSNLDREDGYTF.

Here the CDR3 reads CASGGLAGGREQFF. CDR3 in DNA: TGTGCCAGCGGAGGACTAGCGGGAGGGCGGGAGCAGTTCTTC. The chain carries TRBV28 and TRBJ2-1; 15 bases agree with TRBD2. From germline, CDR1 is MDHEN and CDR2 SYDVKM. J was trimmed by 10 bases and V by 8 bases; bases with no gene match: 6. This CDR3 spans 14 amino acids.

V gene TRBV18 combines with J gene TRBJ2-7; 9 nucleotides align to TRBD2. Trimming took 3 bases from V and 5 from J; bases not matched to a gene: 2. CDR1 is KGHSH, CDR2 LQKENI, per germline. This CDR3 contains 13 residues. CDR3 DNA: TGTGCCAGCTCACCGAGACTAGCGGACGAGCAGTACTTC. This gives the protein CASSPRLADEQYF.

The chain uses TRBV27 and TRBJ2-3; 11 bases are a match to TRBD2. The trim removed 6 bases at V and 2 bases at J, leaving 10 bases unmatched. There are 17 residues in the CDR3. CDR1 is MNHEY, CDR2 SMNVEV, per germline (reference sequence). CDR3 in DNA: TGTGCCAGCAGCTTCACCGGGACTAGCGGTATCACAGATACGCAGTATTTT. Amino acid sequence: CASSFTGTSGITDTQYF.

The CDR3 DNA sequence: TGTGCCAGCAGTTTTGGGTCGATAGAGACCCAGTACTTC. Translated, it gives CASSFGSIETQYF. The chain links TRBV25-1 to TRBJ2-5, with D hard to call. V dropped 5 bases and J dropped 4 bases, with 11 bases sitting between them. CDR1 and CDR2 (germline): MGHDK, SYGVNS. The CDR3 covers 13 residues.

V is TRBV18 and J is TRBJ1-1; tentative D call: TRBD1 (5 bases). Germline V gives CDR1 KGHSH, CDR2 LQKENI. This CDR3 comprises 15 residues. V was cut by 2 bases and J by 4 bases, with 14 bases left in between. In nucleotides, the CDR3 is TGTGCCAGCTCACCATCAGAGGCGGGGGGCACTGAAGCTTTCTTT. Encoded protein: CASSPSEAGGTEAFF.

The genes are TRBV6-2 or TRBV6-3 and TRBJ2-7, with D hard to call. V shed 5 bases and J shed 3 bases, with 11 bases lying between them. The CDR3 is 13 residues long. Germline V gene data show CDR1 as MNHEY and CDR2 as SVGEGT. The CDR3 loop is CASSPWPDYEQYF. CDR3 nucleotide sequence: TGTGCCAGCAGTCCCTGGCCCGACTACGAGCAGTACTTC.

The rearrangement uses TRBV11-3 and TRBJ2-5; D unclear. V was clipped by 0 bases and J by 7 bases, with 6 bases between them. The CDR3 runs to 12 residues. Germline CDR1 is SGHNT and CDR2 is YENEEA. The CDR3 bases are TGTGCCAGCAGCTTAGATCTAGGGACCCAGTACTTC. This codes for CASSLDLGTQYF.

The chain links TRBV27 to TRBJ2-7; tentatively, D is TRBD1 (6 bases). The CDR3 has 14 residues. Germline V gives CDR1 MNHEY, CDR2 SMNVEV (reference sequence). V was pared by 3 bases and J by 4 bases, with 13 bases between. As DNA, the CDR3 is TGTGCCAGCAGTTTGGGACAAAGACTTTACGAGCAGTACTTC. Its protein is CASSLGQRLYEQYF.

This sequence joins TRBV29-1 and TRBJ2-2; the match to TRBD1 covers 8 bases. Germline CDR1 and CDR2: SQVTM and ANQGSEA. The CDR3 contains 13 residues. In nucleotides, the CDR3 is TGCGGAATGACAGGGGCTGGCACCGGGGAGCTGTTTTTT. Translation: CGMTGAGTGELFF.

The chain employs TRBV7-9 and TRBJ1-5; a weak D match, TRBD1 (6 bases). Deletions cut 4 bases from V and 4 bases from J, with 8 bases between. Looked up from germline, CDR1 is SEHNR and CDR2 is FQNEAQ (reference sequence). This CDR3 comprises 13 residues. CDR3 amino acids: CASSYRDNQPQHF. CDR3 nucleotide sequence: TGTGCCAGCAGCTACAGGGATAATCAGCCCCAGCATTTT.